This entry lists 25 T cell receptor beta chains sequenced from one sample in a study of identical twins. TCRdb reanalysed the 5' RACE reads using MiXCR and keeps one entry per CDR3 protein. Of 470,000 or so distinct CDR3 sequences in the sample, 24% were seen once. The sample was also linked to a second study, of T cells expressing NK-cell markers.

Material for sequencing was CD4+ T cells sorted from blood. The receptor set was obtained from a woman aged 18-29 years in good health.

The sample holds a few counts of this clonotype. The rearrangement uses TRBV10-2 and TRBJ1-1, with D unresolved. The CDR3 length is 14 residues. V lost 8 bases, J lost 0 bases, and 13 bases lay in between. Germline V gene data show CDR1 as WSHSY and CDR2 as SAAADI. CDR3 sequence (DNA): TGCGCCAGCCGAGAAAACGGACTGAACACTGAAGCTTTCTTT. Translated, it gives CASRENGLNTEAFF.

This clonotype was seen a few times. The rearrangement links TRBV13 to TRBJ1-1; D is undetermined. The V end was cut by 10 bases, the J end by 1 base, with 22 bases between. The CDR3 totals 16 residues. From germline, CDR1 is PRHDT and CDR2 FYEKMQ (reference sequence). CDR3 in DNA: TGTGCCACGAGCTCGACCCATAGATTCTCGAACACTGAAGCTTTCTTT. This codes for CATSSTHRFSNTEAFF. Full variable domain (remainder filled in from reference TRBV13 and TRBJ1-1): AAGVIQSPRHLIKEKRETATLKCYPIPRHDTVYWYQQGPGQDPQFLISFYEKMQSDKGSIPDRFSAQQFSDYHSELNMSSLELGDSALYFCATSSTHRFSNTEAFFGQGTRLTVV.

This clonotype showed up just a few times. The chain recombines TRBV10-3 with TRBJ1-5; unclear D gene. V lost 7 bases to trimming and J lost 2 bases, with 9 bases between them. This CDR3 has 13 residues. Germline loops: CDR1 ENHRY, CDR2 SYGVKD. CDR3 region: CAITEQRNQPQHF. The CDR3 nucleotides read TGTGCCATCACCGAACAGCGCAATCAGCCCCAGCATTTT.

At least ten counts were recorded for this clonotype. The chain joins TRBV3-1 to TRBJ2-4; TRBD2 agrees at 7 bases. This CDR3 is built from 14 residues. Germline V CDR1 and CDR2: LGHDT, YNNKEL (reference sequence). After removal of 4 bases from V and 8 bases from J, the junction contained 8 bases not matched to a gene. CDR3 residues: CASSLRGVEDIQYF. CDR3 DNA sequence: TGTGCCAGCAGCCTTCGGGGGGTTGAGGACATTCAGTACTTC.

This clonotype showed up just a few times. CDR3 loop: CASGLTGTSHF. The CDR3 bases are TGTGCCAGCGGATTAACCGGGACATCGCACTTT. This chain uses TRBV28 with TRBJ1-6; D perhaps matches TRBD1 (6 bases). Germline-derived CDR1 and CDR2 are MDHEN and SYDVKM. V lost 8 bases and J lost 19, with 18 bases in between. This CDR3 is built from 11 residues.

The chain joins TRBV13 to TRBJ2-7; tentative D call: TRBD2 (7 bases). V lost 3 bases, J lost 3 bases, and 12 bases lay in between. Per the germline V gene, CDR1 is PRHDT and CDR2 is FYEKMQ (reference sequence). This CDR3 spans 14 amino acids. Here the CDR3 DNA reads TGTGCCAGCAGCTTTGGGGGGGGCCACTACGAGCAGTACTTC. This sequence encodes CASSFGGGHYEQYF.

This clonotype was found a few times. The chain has TRBV3-1 and TRBJ2-7, with 10 bases fitting TRBD2. The CDR3 runs 15 residues. The germline V gene has CDR1 LGHDT and CDR2 YNNKEL (reference sequence). V was pared by 1 base and J by 4 bases, with 4 bases of the junction left unmatched. CDR3 sequence reads: CASSQAAGGSYEQYF. As DNA, the CDR3 is TGTGCCAGCAGCCAAGCAGCGGGGGGGAGTTACGAGCAGTACTTC.

This clonotype came up a few times. The chain couples TRBV29-1 to TRBJ2-1; TRBD2 aligns across 9 bases. Germline V gene data show CDR1 as SQVTM and CDR2 as ANQGSEA. This CDR3 contains 12 residues. Unmatched junction bases numbered 10, after V lost 4 bases and J lost 15 bases. The CDR3 sequence is CSVGLAGRGTFF. CDR3 DNA sequence: TGCAGCGTTGGTCTAGCGGGACGAGGGACGTTCTTC.

This clonotype has just a few counts. The junction does not match germline at one end; this may be a read error. The J gene is TRBJ2-1, the V gene TRBV5-1; D is possibly TRBD2 (6 bases). There are 15 residues in the CDR3. The V gene's germline CDR1 is SGHRS and CDR2 YFSETQ. The CDR3 is CASSLEGYSYNEQFF. CDR3 in DNA: TGTGCCAGCAGTTTGGAGGGTTACTCCTACAATGAGCAGTTCTTC.

The chain carries TRBV25-1 and TRBJ1-2; D ambiguous. Germline values: CDR1 MGHDK, CDR2 SYGVNS. With 6 bases removed from V and 8 bases from J, the gap between germline ends came to 25 bases. The CDR3 runs to 16 residues. The CDR3 DNA follows: TGTGCCAGCAGCGAACCGGGGAGAAGGGTCGCCGGGGGCTACACCTTC. Translated, it gives CASSEPGRRVAGGYTF.

The chain uses TRBV3-1 and TRBJ2-7, with TRBD2 matching 7 bases. The V gene end was trimmed by 0 bases and the J gene end by 12 bases; junction bases not matched to a gene: 8. Germline V lookup: CDR1 LGHDT, CDR2 YNNKEL (reference sequence). The length of the CDR3 is 13 residues. CDR3 bases: TGTGCCAGCAGCCAAGACCAGCGGGAACAACCGTACTTC. This translates into CASSQDQREQPYF.

This sequence joins TRBV3-1 and TRBJ1-1; D gene unclear. The length of the CDR3 is 12 residues. CDR1 and CDR2 from the germline V gene are LGHDT and YNNKEL (reference sequence). Trimming shortened V by 0 bases and J by 11 bases, and 10 bases separated the two germline ends. CDR3 in DNA: TGTGCCAGCAGCCAAGAGGGAGAACGGGCTTTCTTT. This codes for CASSQEGERAFF.

In DNA, the CDR3 is TGTGCCAGCAGTTACCAGGGTGAGGACACTGAAGCTTTCTTT. Translation: CASSYQGEDTEAFF. The rearrangement uses TRBV6-5 and TRBJ1-1; D might be TRBD1 (5 bases). The ends were cut back, 2 bases at V and 3 bases at J, with 10 bases in the middle. Germline V gene sequence: CDR1 MNHEY, CDR2 SVGAGI. The CDR3 length is 14 residues.

The V gene is TRBV15, the J gene TRBJ1-2; perhaps TRBD1 as D (5 bases). Trimming cost V 3 bases and J 4 bases, with 9 bases left between them. Germline values: CDR1 LNHNV, CDR2 YYDKDF (reference sequence). The CDR3 contains 13 residues. In DNA form, the CDR3 reads TGTGCCACCAGCAGGGAGACAGCCTATGGCTACACCTTC. Amino acids: CATSRETAYGYTF. Variable domain in full (rest from reference TRBV15 and TRBJ1-2): DAMVIQNPRYQVTQFGKPVTLSCSQTLNHNVMYWYQQKSSQAPKLLFHYYDKDFNNEADTPDNFQSRRPNTSFCFLDIRSPGLGDTAMYLCATSRETAYGYTFGSGTRLTVV.

The gene calls are TRBV4-1 and TRBJ2-7; possibly TRBD1 for D (5 bases). Germline assignment: CDR1 MGHRA and CDR2 YSYEKL. The CDR3 is made up of 13 amino acids. Between the trimmed V and J ends, which lost 3 bases and 5 bases, there was a span of 11 bases. In nucleotides, the CDR3 is TGCGCCAGCAGCCAGCAGGGTACCGACGAGCAGTACTTC. Protein: CASSQQGTDEQYF.

This chain links TRBV5-1 with TRBJ1-1; 7 nucleotides match TRBD1. V shed 0 bases, J shed 4 bases, and the junction held 3 bases outside the gene matches. Per the germline V gene, CDR1 is SGHRS and CDR2 is YFSETQ. CDR3 length equals 14 residues. The CDR3, as DNA: TGCGCCAGCAGCTTGGGGGCAGGGGGCACTGAAGCTTTCTTT. Protein sequence: CASSLGAGGTEAFF.

This clonotype occurred a few times. The J gene is TRBJ1-1, the V gene TRBV5-1, with D perhaps TRBD1 (6 bases). Trimming took 4 bases from V and 0 from J, leaving 13 bases between them. The CDR3 sequence is 15 residues long. Germline lookup yields CDR1 SGHRS and CDR2 YFSETQ. Written as DNA, the CDR3 is TGCGCCAGCAGCCCGGGACAAGCCATGAACACTGAAGCTTTCTTT. Amino acids: CASSPGQAMNTEAFF.

V is TRBV7-9 and J is TRBJ2-5, with a weak D call TRBD2 (5 bases). Germline V lookup: CDR1 SEHNR, CDR2 FQNEAQ (reference sequence). V lost 2 bases to trimming and J lost 3 bases, with 10 bases between them. The CDR3 extends over 14 amino acids. The chain's CDR3 is CASSLFLREETQYF. DNA of the CDR3: TGTGCCAGCAGCTTATTTCTGCGGGAAGAGACCCAGTACTTC.

The chain carries TRBV6-1 and TRBJ1-4, with D possibly TRBD1 on 6 matching bases. CDR3 length: 14 amino acids. The germline V and J ends were trimmed by 6 bases and 7 bases, with 15 bases remaining between them. Looked up from germline, CDR1 is MNHNS and CDR2 is SASEGT. As DNA, the CDR3 is TGTGCCAGCAGAACCCGAGGGGGGGGTGAAAAACTGTTTTTT. Amino acid sequence: CASRTRGGGEKLFF.

This clonotype was counted at least ten times. The chain is built from TRBV10-3 and TRBJ2-7; 8 nucleotides align to TRBD1. Germline-derived CDR1 and CDR2 are ENHRY and SYGVKD. The CDR3 loop spans 14 amino acids. The J segment lost 0 bases and the V segment lost 4 bases, leaving 2 bases of the junction unmatched. The CDR3 spells CAISGTGSSYEQYF. CDR3 bases: TGTGCCATCAGTGGGACAGGGAGCTCCTACGAGCAGTACTTC.

The chain joins TRBV29-1 to TRBJ1-2; TRBD1 matches at 7 bases. CDR1 is SQVTM, CDR2 ANQGSEA, per germline. This CDR3 spans 11 amino acids. V lost 7 bases to trimming and J lost 14 bases; unmatched junction nucleotides: 13. CDR3 nucleotide sequence: TGCAGCGCAACCTCGACAGGGTTGGGGACCTTC. As protein: CSATSTGLGTF.

This sequence joins TRBV7-6 and TRBJ1-2; TRBD1 is a possible D gene (6 bases). Per the germline V gene, CDR1 is SGHVS and CDR2 is FNYEAQ. V lost 5 bases and J lost 8, with 24 bases in between. The CDR3 has 16 residues. The CDR3 DNA sequence: TGTGCCAGCAGCCAAGGGACAACCGCAGATTTTATAGGCTACACCTTC. This encodes CASSQGTTADFIGYTF.

V and J are TRBV6-1 and TRBJ1-6; TRBD1 is a possible D gene (5 bases). The V end lost 5 bases, the J end lost 7 bases, and 9 bases lay between the germline ends. CDR1 is MNHNS, CDR2 SASEGT, per germline. The CDR3 totals 13 residues. The DNA of the CDR3 is TGTGCCAGCAGTCAGGGCGGGAATTCACCCCTCCACTTT. Its protein is CASSQGGNSPLHF.

The gene calls are TRBV7-6 and TRBJ2-6; TRBD1 matches 8 bases. V lost 5 bases to trimming and J lost 0 bases; unmatched junction nucleotides: 9. Per the germline V gene, CDR1 is SGHVS and CDR2 is FNYEAQ. The CDR3 is 18 amino acids. As DNA, the CDR3 is TGTGCCAGCAGCCAAAGGACAGGGAGTTACTCTGGGGCCAACGTCCTGACTTTC. This translates into CASSQRTGSYSGANVLTF.

The sample holds a few counts of this clonotype. The chain combines TRBV11-3 with TRBJ2-7, with 11 bases that match TRBD1. V dropped 0 bases and J dropped 4; count of bases not matched to a gene: 5. The CDR3 runs 16 residues. Germline-derived CDR1 and CDR2 are SGHNT and YENEEA. CDR3 loop: CASSLDGTGGRYEQYF. The CDR3, as DNA: TGTGCCAGCAGCTTAGACGGGACAGGGGGGAGGTACGAGCAGTACTTC.